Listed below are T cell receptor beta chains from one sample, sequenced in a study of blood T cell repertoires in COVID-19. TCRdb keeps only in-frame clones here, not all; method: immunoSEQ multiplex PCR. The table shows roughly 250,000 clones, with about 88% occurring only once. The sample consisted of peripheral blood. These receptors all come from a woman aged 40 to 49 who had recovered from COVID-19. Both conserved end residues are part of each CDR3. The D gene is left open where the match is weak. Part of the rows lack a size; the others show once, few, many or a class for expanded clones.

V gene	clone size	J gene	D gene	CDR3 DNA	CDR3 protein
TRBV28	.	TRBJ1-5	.	TGTGCCAGCAGTTTCAGGGGACCTCAGCCCCAGCATTTT	CASSFRGPQPQHF
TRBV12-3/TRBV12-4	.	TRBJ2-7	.	TGTGCCAGCAGTGAAACACCTTACGAGCAGTACTTC	CASSETPYEQYF
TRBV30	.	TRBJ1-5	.	TGTGCCTGGAGTGGGAAAGGGGATCAGCCCCAGCATTTT	CAWSGKGDQPQHF
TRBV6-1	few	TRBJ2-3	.	TGTGCCAGCAGTGGACTTAGCACAGATACGCAGTATTTT	CASSGLSTDTQYF
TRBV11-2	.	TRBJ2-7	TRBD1	TGTGCCAGCAGCTTAAACACAGGGGTAACGTACGAGCAGTACTTC	CASSLNTGVTYEQYF
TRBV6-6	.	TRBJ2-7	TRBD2	TGTGCCAGTCTAGCGGGGAGCTCCTACGAGCAGTACTTC	CASLAGSSYEQYF
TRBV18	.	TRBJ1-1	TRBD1	TGTGCCAGCTCAGCCGGACAGGGGACAGAAGCTTTCTTT	CASSAGQGTEAFF
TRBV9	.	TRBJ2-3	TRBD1	TGTGCCAGCAGCGTGGGACAGGGGGGCACAGATACGCAGTATTTT	CASSVGQGGTDTQYF
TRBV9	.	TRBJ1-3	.	TGTGCCAGCAGCGTAGCAGGGGTGGGCTCTGGAAACACCATATATTTT	CASSVAGVGSGNTIYF
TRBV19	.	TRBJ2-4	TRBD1	TGTGCCAGTAGTCCCGGACAGGGGGACGCCAAAAACATTCAGTACTTC	CASSPGQGDAKNIQYF
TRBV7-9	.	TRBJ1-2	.	TGTGCCAGCAGCTTAGCGGGCAGGGTGGATGGCTACACCTTC	CASSLAGRVDGYTF
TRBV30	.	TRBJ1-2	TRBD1	TGTGCCTGGAGTGTACAGGGGGCAGATGGCTACACCTTC	CAWSVQGADGYTF
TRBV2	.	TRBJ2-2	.	TGTGCCAGCAGTGGTGGCCCGAACACCGGGGAGCTGTTTTTT	CASSGGPNTGELFF
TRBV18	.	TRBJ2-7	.	TGTGCCAGCTCACCAGGGACTTCCTACGAGCAGTACTTC	CASSPGTSYEQYF
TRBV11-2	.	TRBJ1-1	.	TGTGCCAGCAGCCTCTTTAATAGGAACACTGAAGCTTTCTTT	CASSLFNRNTEAFF
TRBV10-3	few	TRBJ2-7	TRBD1	TGTGCCATCAGTGAACCGGGACAGAACTCCTACGAGCAGTACTTC	CAISEPGQNSYEQYF